Below are 18 T cell receptor beta chains sequenced from a single sample in a study of beta chain features in type 1 diabetes. Study-level results: Among patients with Type 1 diabetes, TCRB CDR3s were moderately but significantly shorter in every one of the four CD4+ subsets.

Reverse transcription of all isolated RNA meant that expressed TCRB transcripts were sequenced. Generated by immunoSEQ multiplex PCR, the TCRdb table keeps only in-frame clones and is missing some. This repertoire shows 330,000 or so clones, about 12% found once; its top ten account for 0.0095% to 0.013%. For these receptors, no antigen is known. The sequenced material came from naive CD4+ T cells from blood. The source is a young woman with type 1 diabetes.

This clone occurred a few times. The V and J genes are TRBV18 and TRBJ2-7; D is ambiguous. V was cut by 2 bases and J by 5 bases, with 7 bases left in between. CDR1 is KGHSH and CDR2 is LQKENI in the germline V gene. The CDR3 sequence is 12 residues long. This chain's CDR3 is CASSPGRNEQYF. CDR3 coding DNA: TGTGCCAGCTCACCAGGGCGAAACGAGCAGTACTTC.

This clone has just a few counts. J is TRBJ2-7 and V is TRBV7-2, with TRBD2 matching over 7 bases. The trim removed 0 bases at V and 0 bases at J, leaving 5 bases unmatched. CDR3 size: 16 residues. Germline assignment: CDR1 SGHTA and CDR2 FQGNSA. In DNA form, the CDR3 reads TGTGCCAGCAGCTTAGCCCCAGCGGGGATCTCCTACGAGCAGTACTTC. Translating gives CASSLAPAGISYEQYF.

CDR3 in DNA: TGCAGCGTTATGGACAGGGTGAACACTGAAGCTTTCTTT. This sequence encodes CSVMDRVNTEAFF. The rearrangement uses TRBV29-1 and TRBJ1-1; 8 positions agree with TRBD1. CDR1 and CDR2 (germline): SQVTM, ANQGSEA. V lost 5 bases to trimming and J lost 0 bases; unmatched junction nucleotides: 2. This CDR3 contains 13 residues. The complete variable domain, with remaining parts taken from reference TRBV29-1 and TRBJ1-1, reads SAVISQKPSRDICQRGTSLTIQCQVDSQVTMMFWYRQQPGQSLTLIATANQGSEATYESGFVIDKFPISRPNLTFSTLTVSNMSPEDSSIYLCSVMDRVNTEAFFGQGTRLTVV.

This clone has just a few counts. The genes are TRBV7-2 and TRBJ2-1; 12 bases line up with TRBD2. Germline V gene lookup returns CDR1 SGHTA and CDR2 FQGNSA. The junction had 5 bases not matched to a gene; V was cut back by 0 bases and J by 8 bases. This CDR3 spans 16 amino acids. CDR3 coding DNA: TGTGCCAGCAGCTTAGCGCATCTAGCGGGAGGGTATGAGCAGTTCTTC. This translates into CASSLAHLAGGYEQFF.

This clone was seen a few times. V gene TRBV5-4 combines with J gene TRBJ2-4, with TRBD2 as a possible D gene (5 bases). The CDR3 is 15 residues long. Germline V lookup: CDR1 SGHNT, CDR2 YYREEE (reference sequence). The V end lost 4 bases, the J end lost 1 base, and 12 bases lay between the germline ends. For the CDR3, the DNA is TGTGCCAGCAGCGTGGACCCGGGGGCCAAAAACATTCAGTACTTC. Amino acid sequence: CASSVDPGAKNIQYF.

This clone was recorded a few times. The chain has TRBV30 and TRBJ1-2; D not resolved. Germline V lookup: CDR1 GTSNPN, CDR2 SVGIG (reference sequence). The CDR3 loop spans 16 amino acids. Trimming took 3 bases from V and 7 from J, leaving 24 bases between them. The CDR3 loop is CAWSRPLVREGAGYTF. For the CDR3, the DNA is TGTGCCTGGAGCAGACCCCTTGTCCGGGAAGGCGCTGGCTACACCTTC.

This clone has only a few counts. The chain recombines TRBV7-2 with TRBJ2-2; 8 bases line up with TRBD1. Unmatched junction bases numbered 7, after V lost 5 bases and J lost 5 bases. Looked up from germline, CDR1 is SGHTA and CDR2 is FQGNSA. CDR3 length: 15 residues. The CDR3 nucleotides are TGTGCCAGCAGCGCCGGACAGGGTCCGACCGGGGAGCTGTTTTTT. Translation gives CASSAGQGPTGELFF.

This clone appeared a few times. The V call is TRBV19, the J call TRBJ1-1; D ambiguous. This CDR3 has 14 residues. Germline V gene data show CDR1 as LNHDA and CDR2 as SQIVND (reference sequence). The V gene lost 4 bases and the J gene lost 1 base, with 10 bases spanning the gap. DNA of the CDR3: TGTGCCAGTAGTAGCGTGATATCGAACACTGAAGCTTTCTTT. It codes for CASSSVISNTEAFF.

The rearrangement joins TRBV4-3 to TRBJ2-2; possibly TRBD2 for D (5 bases). Germline assignment: CDR1 LGHNA and CDR2 YSLEER. This CDR3 region has 13 residues. The ends were cut back, 8 bases at V and 2 bases at J, with 9 bases in the middle. The CDR3: CASGSPNTGELFF. In DNA, the CDR3 is TGCGCCAGCGGGAGTCCTAACACCGGGGAGCTGTTTTTT.

This clone was seen more than once but under ten times. The chain is built from TRBV7-9 and TRBJ2-7, with D tentatively TRBD2 (6 bases). The CDR3 extends over 15 amino acids. Trimming stripped 2 bases from V and 0 bases from J, with 11 bases between. Germline V gene lookup returns CDR1 SEHNR and CDR2 FQNEAQ (reference sequence). CDR3 in amino acids: CASSLSGLSSYEQYF. The CDR3 region has the DNA TGTGCCAGCAGCTTATCGGGACTGTCCTCCTACGAGCAGTACTTC.

The chain couples TRBV5-4 to TRBJ2-1; D is perhaps TRBD2 (5 bases). The CDR3 has 13 amino acids. V lost 3 bases and J lost 4, with 8 bases in between. CDR1 SGHNT and CDR2 YYREEE come from the germline V gene (reference sequence). The CDR3: CASSSDYYNEQFF. CDR3 nucleotides: TGTGCCAGCAGCTCCGACTATTACAATGAGCAGTTCTTC.

J is TRBJ2-5 and V is TRBV5-1; unclear D gene. This CDR3 is 14 amino acids long. With 5 bases removed from V and 5 bases from J, the gap between germline ends came to 16 bases. CDR1 is SGHRS and CDR2 is YFSETQ in the germline V gene. DNA of the CDR3: TGCGCCAGCAGTAAACTTGCGGTTGCGGAGACCCAGTACTTC. It translates to CASSKLAVAETQYF.

The rearrangement uses TRBV4-2 and TRBJ2-7; 8 positions agree with TRBD2. The germline V gene has CDR1 LGHNA and CDR2 YNFKEQ. CDR3 size: 14 residues. With 1 base clipped from V and 5 bases from J, the junction kept 4 bases outside the gene matches. CDR3 region: CASSQVRGGDEQYF. The CDR3 DNA is TGTGCCAGCAGCCAAGTACGGGGGGGCGACGAGCAGTACTTC.

CDR3 coding DNA: TGTGCCAGTAGTTTTGGGGCGGGACAGCCCCAGCATTTT. Residues: CASSFGAGQPQHF. V and J are TRBV19 and TRBJ1-5, with a weak D call TRBD1 (5 bases). The CDR3 runs to 13 residues. V was cut by 5 bases and J by 7 bases, with 12 bases left in between. Germline assignment: CDR1 LNHDA and CDR2 SQIVND (reference sequence).

The chain employs TRBV6-5 and TRBJ1-2; TRBD1 is a possible D gene (6 bases). Germline V lookup: CDR1 MNHEY, CDR2 SVGAGI. CDR3 size: 13 residues. Deletions cut 5 bases from V and 4 bases from J, with 11 bases between. For the CDR3, the DNA is TGTGCCAGCAGTGAAGGACAGCTCTATGGCTACACCTTC. Its translation is CASSEGQLYGYTF.

This chain uses TRBV9 with TRBJ1-1; 10 positions agree with TRBD1. This CDR3 region has 14 residues. Germline trimming cut 3 bases from V and 5 bases from J; bases unmatched to any gene: 4. From germline, CDR1 is SGDLS and CDR2 YYNGEE. The CDR3 is CASSGGTGETEAFF. The DNA for the CDR3 is TGTGCCAGCAGCGGAGGGACAGGGGAAACTGAAGCTTTCTTT. Filled out from reference TRBV9 and TRBJ1-1, the complete variable domain reads DSGVTQTPKHLITATGQRVTLRCSPRSGDLSVYWYQQSLDQGLQFLIQYYNGEERAKGNILERFSAQQFPDLHSELNLSSLELGDSALYFCASSGGTGETEAFFGQGTRLTVV.

The J gene is TRBJ2-1, the V gene TRBV5-6, with 14 bases aligning to TRBD2. V lost 3 bases to trimming and J lost 9 bases; unmatched junction nucleotides: 8. Germline assignment: CDR1 SGHDT and CDR2 YYEEEE. The CDR3 contains 16 residues. Here the CDR3 DNA reads TGTGCCAGCAGCTCTAGGACTAGCGGGAGGTTGGCTGAGCAGTTCTTC. This translates into CASSSRTSGRLAEQFF.

A few counts support this clone. This chain links TRBV7-9 with TRBJ1-2; D is unresolved. V was clipped by 4 bases and J by 4 bases, with 10 bases between them. The CDR3 totals 13 residues. The germline V gene has CDR1 SEHNR and CDR2 FQNEAQ (reference sequence). As DNA, the CDR3 is TGTGCCAGCAGCTCGTCGCGCGTCTATGGCTACACCTTC. It encodes CASSSSRVYGYTF.